This T cell receptor beta chain was identified in a study of molecular identifiers for immune sequencing clone quantification. TCR libraries were built in bulk with a published protocol and specific TCR primers. One entry per CDR3 protein, called by TCRdb with MiXCR from the PCR reads. This sample has 80,000 to 130,000 distinct CDR3 sequences; roughly 34% occur once, and the top ten carry around 3.9%. The length of the CDR3 is 13 residues. Trimming pared 8 bases from V and 4 bases from J, leaving 14 bases between. Using a CD8+CD4-CCR7+CD45RA+ phenotype, naive CD8 T cells were sorted. This clonotype was seen repeatedly, ten times or more.

This chain joins TRBV12-3 or TRBV12-4 and TRBJ1-1; the D is unclear. This sequence was found in a human donor in good health. Some libraries in this study had Jurkat cell RNA spiked in. The material sequenced was naive CD8+ T cells from blood, with Jurkat cell RNA spiked in. Described subset: FACS-sorted CD8+CD4-CCR7+CD45RA+ naive T cells. In DNA form, the CDR3 reads TGTGCCAGCGGTGAATGGATGGGCACTGAAGCTTTCTTT. Translated, it gives CASGEWMGTEAFF.